This T cell receptor (beta chain) was observed in a study of T cell repertoires in cytomegalovirus infection. Looking at the study overall: Selection of CMV epitopes for the study included recently identified HLA-C-restricted and well-studied HLA-B-restricted ones.

The V and J ends lost 0 bases and 7 bases, in that order; junction bases with no gene match: 6. This CDR3 is 14 amino acids long. Germline assignment: CDR1 SGHRS and CDR2 YFSETQ. This clonotype was detected only a few times. The antigen remains unidentified. TCRdb recomputed calls from the reads with MiXCR, one row per CDR3 protein. The data contain about 110,000 distinct CDR3 sequences, approximately 45% of them singletons. The J gene is TRBJ1-1, the V gene TRBV5-1, with 7 bases aligning to TRBD1. This receptor was taken from a human donor in good health (CMV status not recorded). Some clones in this sample may be carry-over from other donors' samples. Sample: CD8+ T cells from cultured PBMCs, taken from culture after CMV antigen stimulation. Here the CDR3 reads CASSLVGRGVEAFF. In DNA, the CDR3 is TGCGCCAGCAGCTTGGTCGGCAGGGGGGTTGAAGCTTTCTTT.